The present T cell receptor (beta chain) was sequenced within a study of blood T cell repertoires in COVID-19. Study-wide context: Italy, Spain and the United States were the sources of the convalescent and acute COVID-19 samples. Sources were T cells, B-cell-depleted T cells, or PBMCs; the material itself was cDNA or gDNA.

The CDR3 loop spans 17 amino acids. Trimming removed 2 bases from V and 0 bases from J, with 16 bases in between. Germline V CDR1 and CDR2: LNHDA, SQIVND (reference sequence). In the original processing: For nucleated cells, counts were estimated from reference gene primer amplification. The repertoire was sequenced with immunoSEQ multiplex PCR; TCRdb's copy has only in-frame clones and lacks some. V, J and clone size reflect that table, while D and trimming were determined from the DNA. The sample shows 100,000 to 150,000 clones, roughly 85% of them seen only once. V usage is TRBV19 and J usage is TRBJ1-2; D is unresolved. The sample was peripheral blood. The receptor's source is a human donor in a cohort sampled during active COVID-19. CDR3 sequence (DNA): TGTGCCAGTAGTATATACCGGCAGAGGGCAACTAACTATGGCTACACCTTC. Amino acids: CASSIYRQRATNYGYTF.